The clone carrying this T cell receptor (beta chain) was recorded only once. The CDR3 extends over 15 amino acids. V shed 5 bases and J 7 bases; nucleotides not matched to a gene: 13. Germline V gene data show CDR1 as SGHDT and CDR2 as YYEEEE. Use of 60 Vbeta and 13 Jbeta primers characterized the PCR. Sequencing was performed with immunoSEQ multiplex PCR; in TCRdb, only in-frame clones are kept and a portion is missing. The sample carries some 96,000 clones, roughly 80% recorded once. This sample was taken from a study of cytomegalovirus exposure and HLA in healthy donors. The sample comprised PBMCs. This rearrangement joins TRBV5-6 to TRBJ2-7; 9 bases map to TRBD1. This receptor was obtained from a man aged 35-49 years in good health and CMV-seropositive. CDR3 nucleotide sequence: TGTGCCAGCAGGCCACAAACAGGGGGCTGGCGGGAGCAGTACTTC. As protein: CASRPQTGGWREQYF. Drawing the rest from reference TRBV5-6 and TRBJ2-7, the complete variable domain is DAGVTQSPTHLIKTRGQQVTLRCSPKSGHDTVSWYQQALGQGPQFIFQYYEEEERQRGNFPDRFSGHQFPNYSSELNVNALLLGDSALYLCASRPQTGGWREQYFGPGTRLTVT.